This TCR beta chain was documented in a study of T cell responses to AZD1222 COVID-19 vaccine. CDR1 and CDR2 (germline): MNHEY, SVGEGT. The CDR3 runs 16 residues. V was pared by 6 bases and J by 5 bases, with 17 bases between. Points on this clone: Its specificity is not known.

Generated by immunoSEQ multiplex PCR, the TCRdb table keeps only in-frame clones and is missing some. The profile covers fewer than 150,000 clones, with over 75% appearing a single time and roughly 3.6% taken by the ten largest. The study, taken as a whole, reports: Repertoires were obtained only post-peak T cell response. Across spike, vaccine-associated CD4 TCRs were found, dominant at 160-218 and 743-854. AZD1222 recipients seropositive at baseline numbered only 6 or 7. Unmutated regions of variants are reportedly targeted by nearly half of spike-specific TCRs.

The rearrangement uses TRBV6-2 or TRBV6-3 and TRBJ1-6; D is perhaps TRBD1 (5 bases). The material was peripheral blood, obtained on day 0 of AZD1222 vaccination. The sequence derives from an adult in good health. The CDR3 region is CASSSPGMGDNSPLHF. In nucleotides, the CDR3 is TGTGCCAGCAGCTCACCAGGGATGGGAGATAATTCACCCCTCCACTTT.